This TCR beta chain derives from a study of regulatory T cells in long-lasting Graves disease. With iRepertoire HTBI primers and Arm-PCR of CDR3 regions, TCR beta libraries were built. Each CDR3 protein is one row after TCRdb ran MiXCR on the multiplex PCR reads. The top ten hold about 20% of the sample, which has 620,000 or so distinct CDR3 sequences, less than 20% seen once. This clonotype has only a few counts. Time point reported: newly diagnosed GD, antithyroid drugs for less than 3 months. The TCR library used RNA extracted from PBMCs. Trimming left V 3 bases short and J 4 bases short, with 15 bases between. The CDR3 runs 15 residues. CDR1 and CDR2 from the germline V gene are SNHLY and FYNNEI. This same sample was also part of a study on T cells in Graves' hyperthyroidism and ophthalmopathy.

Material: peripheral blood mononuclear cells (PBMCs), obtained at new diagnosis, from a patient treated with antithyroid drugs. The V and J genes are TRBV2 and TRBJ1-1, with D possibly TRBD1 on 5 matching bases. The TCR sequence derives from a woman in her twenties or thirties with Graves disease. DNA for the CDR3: TGTGCCAGCAGTGAGGCAGGGAGTGAGAGCACTGAAGCTTTCTTT. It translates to CASSEAGSESTEAFF. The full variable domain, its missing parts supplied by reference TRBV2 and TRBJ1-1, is EPEVTQTPSHQVTQMGQEVILRCVPISNHLYFYWYRQILGQKVEFLVSFYNNEISEKSEIFDDQFSVERPDGSNFTLKIRSTKLEDSAMYFCASSEAGSESTEAFFGQGTRLTVV.